The clone carrying this T cell receptor beta chain was seen repeatedly, ten times or more. Antigen specificity is unknown. This CDR3 is 11 amino acids long. The ends lost 1 base at V and 10 bases at J; junction bases unmatched: 3. In germline, CDR1 is GTSNPN, CDR2 SVGIG (reference sequence). CDR3 regions were amplified by Arm-PCR using iRepertoire HTBI primers to build TCR beta libraries. TCRdb re-analysed the multiplex PCR reads in MiXCR, keeping a single row per CDR3 protein. The sample includes 400,000 or so distinct CDR3 sequences, about 20% seen only once; the top ten take roughly 30%. These data are taken from a study of regulatory T cells in long-lasting Graves disease. Across the study: Persistence in Graves' disease denoted antithyroid drug use beyond 5 years alongside positive TSH receptor antibodies.

Time point of the sample: persistent/refractory GD, antithyroid drugs over 5 years with positive TRAb. The TCR library was made from RNA that had been extracted from PBMCs in TRIzol. Findings of the study overall: TRBV28, TRBJ1-2 and TRBJ2-5 were segments that persistent disease favored. Newly diagnosed patients had higher TCR diversity than persistent Graves' patients did.

Specimen: peripheral blood mononuclear cells (PBMCs), collected when the disease was refractory, from a patient treated with antithyroid drugs. This chain joins TRBV30 and TRBJ2-5; TRBD1 matches at 7 bases. The origin of this receptor is a female donor with Graves disease. CDR3 DNA sequence: TGTGCCTGGAGTGGTACAGGGGACCAGTACTTC. It specifies CAWSGTGDQYF.